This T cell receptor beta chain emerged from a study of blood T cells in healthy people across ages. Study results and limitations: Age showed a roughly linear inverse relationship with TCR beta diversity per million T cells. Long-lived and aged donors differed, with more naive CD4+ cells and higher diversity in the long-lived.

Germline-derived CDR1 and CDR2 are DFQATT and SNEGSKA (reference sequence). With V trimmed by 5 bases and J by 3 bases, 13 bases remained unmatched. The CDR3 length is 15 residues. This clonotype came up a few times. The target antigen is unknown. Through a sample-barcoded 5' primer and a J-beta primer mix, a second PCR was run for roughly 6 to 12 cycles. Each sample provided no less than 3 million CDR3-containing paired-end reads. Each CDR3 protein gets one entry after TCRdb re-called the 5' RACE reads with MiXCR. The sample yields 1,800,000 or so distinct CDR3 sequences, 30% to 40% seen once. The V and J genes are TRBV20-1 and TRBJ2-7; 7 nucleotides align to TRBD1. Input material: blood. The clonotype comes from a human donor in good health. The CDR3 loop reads CSAPHSGRGYYEQYF. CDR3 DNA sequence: TGCAGTGCTCCACATTCGGGCAGGGGGTACTACGAGCAGTACTTC.